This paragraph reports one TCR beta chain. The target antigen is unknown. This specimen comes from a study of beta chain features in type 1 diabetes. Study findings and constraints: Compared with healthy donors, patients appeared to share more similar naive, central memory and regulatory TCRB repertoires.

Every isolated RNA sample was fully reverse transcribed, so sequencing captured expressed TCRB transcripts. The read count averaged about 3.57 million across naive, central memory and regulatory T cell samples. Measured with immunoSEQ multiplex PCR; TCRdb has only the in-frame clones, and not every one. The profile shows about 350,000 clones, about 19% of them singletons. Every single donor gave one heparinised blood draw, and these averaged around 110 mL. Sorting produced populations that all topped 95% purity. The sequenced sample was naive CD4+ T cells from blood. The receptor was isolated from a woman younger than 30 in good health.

The CDR3 spells CASRTGSNQPQHF. Here the CDR3 DNA reads TGTGCCAGCAGGACAGGGAGCAATCAGCCCCAGCATTTT. The rearrangement uses TRBV6-6 and TRBJ1-5; 7 bases map to TRBD1. Losses at the gene ends were 6 bases for V and 1 base for J; bases not matched to a gene: 0. The CDR3 sequence is 13 residues long. Germline lookup yields CDR1 MNHNY and CDR2 SVGAGI (reference sequence).